A selection of T cell receptor beta chains follows, all from one sample in a study of HIV-infected children after antiretroviral therapy interruption. Each CDR3 protein gets one entry after TCRdb re-called the 3' RACE reads with MiXCR. Of some 7,300 distinct CDR3 sequences in the sample, approximately 16% were seen once. The sample here was CD45RO+ CD8+ T cells from PBMCs, pooled from several time points, taken from a donor given antiretroviral therapy, either interrupted or continuous. The receptors were gathered from a pool of human donors with HIV. Both conserved end residues are part of each CDR3. Fields, in order: clone size, V gene, D gene, CDR3 length, J gene, CDR3 DNA, CDR3 protein. A D gene is named only where the DNA matches it firmly. For some rows the clone size is stated as once, few or many, or as a class when expanded; others skip it.

>-|TRBV2|TRBD1|14|TRBJ2-1
TGTGCCAGCAAACAGGGGGCAGGCTACAATGAGCAGTTCTTC
CASKQGAGYNEQFF
>many|TRBV7-2|-|16|TRBJ2-1
TGTGCCAGCAGCTTAGCGCCGGGGCGCGACAACAATGAGCAGTTCTTC
CASSLAPGRDNNEQFF
>many|TRBV12-3/TRBV12-4|-|12|TRBJ2-3
TGTGCCAGCAGCTTCCGGGATATATTGCAGTATTTT
CASSFRDILQYF
>many|TRBV19|-|14|TRBJ1-4
TGTGCCAGTAGGAGGCGCGTCGCCCAAGAAAAACTGTTTTTT
CASRRRVAQEKLFF
>many|TRBV10-3|TRBD2|18|TRBJ2-3
TGTGCCATCAGTAGGGGACTAGCGGGAGCGATAGGGGCAGATACGCAGTATTTT
CAISRGLAGAIGADTQYF
>-|TRBV27|TRBD2|15|TRBJ2-5
TGTGCCAGCAGTTTATCGATGGGACTAGGTGAGACCCAGTACTTC
CASSLSMGLGETQYF
>many|TRBV18|TRBD2|16|TRBJ2-3
TGTGCCAGCTCATCCCTAGCGGGAGGGCTCACAGATACGCAGTATTTT
CASSSLAGGLTDTQYF
>medium-sized|TRBV4-1|-|15|TRBJ1-2
TGCGCCAGCAGCCAAGACGTTGGTTGGGGCTATGGCTACACCTTC
CASSQDVGWGYGYTF
>-|TRBV29-1|-|11|TRBJ1-3
TGCAGCGTTGGACAGGCTAACACCATATATTTT
CSVGQANTIYF
>medium-sized|TRBV20-1|-|12|TRBJ2-7
TGCAGTGCTAGGAGGGGGGATTACGAGCAGTACTTC
CSARRGDYEQYF
>many|TRBV12-3/TRBV12-4|-|13|TRBJ2-7
TGTGCCAGCAGTTTATCAGGGTTCTACGAGCAGTACTTC
CASSLSGFYEQYF